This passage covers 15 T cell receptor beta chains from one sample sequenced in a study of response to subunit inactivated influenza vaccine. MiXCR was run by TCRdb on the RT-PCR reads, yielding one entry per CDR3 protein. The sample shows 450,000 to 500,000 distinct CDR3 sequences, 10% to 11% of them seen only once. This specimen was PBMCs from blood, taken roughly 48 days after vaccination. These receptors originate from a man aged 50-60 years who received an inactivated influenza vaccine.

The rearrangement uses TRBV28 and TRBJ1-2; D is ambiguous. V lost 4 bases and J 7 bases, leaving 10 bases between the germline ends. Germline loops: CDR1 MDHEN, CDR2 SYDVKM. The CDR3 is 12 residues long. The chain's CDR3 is CASSSHMIGYTF. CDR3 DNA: TGTGCCAGCAGTTCTCACATGATTGGCTACACCTTC.

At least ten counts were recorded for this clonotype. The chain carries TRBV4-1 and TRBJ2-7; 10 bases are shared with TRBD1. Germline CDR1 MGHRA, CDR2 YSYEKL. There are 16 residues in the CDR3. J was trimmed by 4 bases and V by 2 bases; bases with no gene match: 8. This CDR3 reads CASSQMGQGKSYEQYF. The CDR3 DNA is TGCGCCAGCAGCCAAATGGGACAGGGGAAGTCGTACGAGCAGTACTTC.

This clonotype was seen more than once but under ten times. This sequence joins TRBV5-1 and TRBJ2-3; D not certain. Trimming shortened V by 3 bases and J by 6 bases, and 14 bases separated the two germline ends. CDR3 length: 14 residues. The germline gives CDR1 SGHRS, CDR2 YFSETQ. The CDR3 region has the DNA TGCGCCAGCAGCTCTACCACAGTGTCCGATACGCAGTATTTT. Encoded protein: CASSSTTVSDTQYF. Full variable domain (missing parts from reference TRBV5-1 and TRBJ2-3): KAGVTQTPRYLIKTRGQQVTLSCSPISGHRSVSWYQQTPGQGLQFLFEYFSETQRNKGNFPGRFSGRQFSNSRSEMNVSTLELGDSALYLCASSSTTVSDTQYFGPGTRLTVL.

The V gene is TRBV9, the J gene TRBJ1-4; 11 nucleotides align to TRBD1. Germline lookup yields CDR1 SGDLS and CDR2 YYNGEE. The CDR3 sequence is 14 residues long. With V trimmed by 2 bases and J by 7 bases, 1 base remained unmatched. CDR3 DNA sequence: TGTGCCAGCAGCGTGGGACAGGGGGGTGAAAAACTGTTTTTT. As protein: CASSVGQGGEKLFF.

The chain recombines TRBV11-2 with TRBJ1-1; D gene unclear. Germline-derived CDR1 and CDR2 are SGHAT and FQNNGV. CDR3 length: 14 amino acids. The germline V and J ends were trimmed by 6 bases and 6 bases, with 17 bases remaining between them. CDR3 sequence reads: CASRFPVLGAEAFF. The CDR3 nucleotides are TGTGCCAGCAGGTTTCCGGTGCTTGGGGCTGAAGCTTTCTTT.

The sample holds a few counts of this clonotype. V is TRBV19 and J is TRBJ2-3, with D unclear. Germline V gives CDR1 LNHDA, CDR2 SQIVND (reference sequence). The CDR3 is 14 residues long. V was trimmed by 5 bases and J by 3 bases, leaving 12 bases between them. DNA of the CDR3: TGTGCCAGTAGTGGAGAGACCGCAACAGATACGCAGTATTTT. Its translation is CASSGETATDTQYF. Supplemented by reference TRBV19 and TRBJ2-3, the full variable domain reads DGGITQSPKYLFRKEGQNVTLSCEQNLNHDAMYWYRQDPGQGLRLIYYSQIVNDFQKGDIAEGYSVSREKKESFPLTVTSAQKNPTAFYLCASSGETATDTQYFGPGTRLTVL.

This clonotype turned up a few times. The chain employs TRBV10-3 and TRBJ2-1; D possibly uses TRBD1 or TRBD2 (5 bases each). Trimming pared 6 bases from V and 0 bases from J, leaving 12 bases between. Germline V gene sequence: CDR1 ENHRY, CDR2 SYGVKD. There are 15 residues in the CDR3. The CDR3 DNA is TGTGCCATCAGCGTGGATGGGGGCTCCTACAATGAGCAGTTCTTC. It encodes CAISVDGGSYNEQFF.

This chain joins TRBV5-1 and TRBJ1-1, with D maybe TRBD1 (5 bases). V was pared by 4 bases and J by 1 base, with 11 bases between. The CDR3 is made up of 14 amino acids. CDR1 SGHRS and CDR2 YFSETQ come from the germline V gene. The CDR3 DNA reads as TGCGCCAGCAGCGGGGGGGACGGGAACACTGAAGCTTTCTTT. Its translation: CASSGGDGNTEAFF.

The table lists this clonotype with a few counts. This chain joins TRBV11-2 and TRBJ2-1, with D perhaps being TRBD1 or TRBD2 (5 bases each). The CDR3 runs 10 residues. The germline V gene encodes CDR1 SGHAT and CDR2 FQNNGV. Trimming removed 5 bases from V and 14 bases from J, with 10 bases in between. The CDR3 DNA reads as TGTGCCAGCAGCGACTGGGGGAAGTTCTTC. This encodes CASSDWGKFF.

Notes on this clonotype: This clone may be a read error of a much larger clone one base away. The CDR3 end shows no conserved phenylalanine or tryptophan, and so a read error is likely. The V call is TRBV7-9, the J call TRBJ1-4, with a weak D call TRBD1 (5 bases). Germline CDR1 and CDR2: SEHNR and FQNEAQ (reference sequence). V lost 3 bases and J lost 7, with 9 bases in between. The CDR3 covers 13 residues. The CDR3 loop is CASSLGTVEKLFV. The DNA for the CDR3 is TGTGCCAGCAGCTTGGGGACGGTTGAAAAACTGTTTGTT.

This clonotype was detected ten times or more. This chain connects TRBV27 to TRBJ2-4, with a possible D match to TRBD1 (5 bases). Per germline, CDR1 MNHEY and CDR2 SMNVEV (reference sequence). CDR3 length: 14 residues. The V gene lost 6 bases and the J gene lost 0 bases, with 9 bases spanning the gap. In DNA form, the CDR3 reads TGTGCCAGCAGGGGGCCACTAGCCAAAAACATTCAGTACTTC. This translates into CASRGPLAKNIQYF.

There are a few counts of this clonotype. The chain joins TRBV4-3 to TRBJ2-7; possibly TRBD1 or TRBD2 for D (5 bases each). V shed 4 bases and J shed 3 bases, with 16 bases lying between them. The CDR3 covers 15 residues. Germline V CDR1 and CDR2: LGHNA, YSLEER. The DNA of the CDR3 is TGCGCCAGCAGCCTCAAACCGGGACGGGGCTACGAGCAGTACTTC. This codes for CASSLKPGRGYEQYF.

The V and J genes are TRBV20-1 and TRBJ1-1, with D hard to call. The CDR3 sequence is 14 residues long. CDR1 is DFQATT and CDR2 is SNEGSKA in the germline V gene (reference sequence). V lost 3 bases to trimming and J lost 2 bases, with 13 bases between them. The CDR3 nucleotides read TGCAGTGCTAGTGGAGTCTACCTTAACACTGAAGCTTTCTTT. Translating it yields CSASGVYLNTEAFF.

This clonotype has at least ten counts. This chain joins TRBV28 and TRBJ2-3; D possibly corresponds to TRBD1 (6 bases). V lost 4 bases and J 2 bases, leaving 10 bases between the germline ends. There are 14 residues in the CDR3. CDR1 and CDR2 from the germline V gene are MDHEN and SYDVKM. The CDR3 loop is CASSSVGHTDTQYF. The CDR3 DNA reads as TGTGCCAGCAGTTCGGTGGGACACACAGATACGCAGTATTTT.

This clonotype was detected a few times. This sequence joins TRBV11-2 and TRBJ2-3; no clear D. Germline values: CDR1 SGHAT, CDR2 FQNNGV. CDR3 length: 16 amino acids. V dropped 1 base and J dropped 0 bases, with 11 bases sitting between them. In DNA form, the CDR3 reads TGTGCCAGCAGCTTAGGAGCTGGGCGTAGCACAGATACGCAGTATTTT. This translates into CASSLGAGRSTDTQYF.